Presented here are 27 T cell receptor beta chains from one specimen sequenced in a study of T cell responses to AZD1222 COVID-19 vaccine. The assay was immunoSEQ multiplex PCR, and TCRdb's table has in-frame clones only and misses some. This table has around 140,000 clones, 90% appearing once. This sample comprised peripheral blood, obtained on day 0 of AZD1222 vaccination. These receptors were collected from an adult in good health.

The chain couples TRBV28 to TRBJ1-6, with D perhaps TRBD1 (5 bases). Germline V lookup: CDR1 MDHEN, CDR2 SYDVKM. The V gene lost 5 bases and the J gene lost 5 bases, with 22 bases spanning the gap. CDR3 size: 18 residues. CDR3 amino acids: CASSPPGKGMLHNSPLHF. CDR3 nucleotide sequence: TGTGCCAGCAGTCCCCCCGGGAAGGGGATGTTGCATAATTCACCCCTCCACTTT.

CDR3 sequence (DNA): TGTGCCAGCAGCGTAGCCCCCCCCCTAGCGGGGGCTGGCGGGGAGCTGTTTTTT. It specifies CASSVAPPLAGAGGELFF. This rearrangement joins TRBV9 to TRBJ2-2; 10 bases are a match to TRBD2. The CDR3 extends over 18 amino acids. Per germline, CDR1 SGDLS and CDR2 YYNGEE. V shed 0 bases and J 7 bases; nucleotides not matched to a gene: 12.

This clone was seen a handful of times. The V and J genes are TRBV3-1 (or the pseudogene TRBV3-2) and TRBJ2-5; D remains ambiguous. The germline CDR1 and CDR2 sequences are LGHDT and YNNKEL (reference sequence). The CDR3 is made up of 13 amino acids. Trimming pared 4 bases from V and 2 bases from J, leaving 8 bases between. The CDR3 spells CASSPAGQETQYF. The CDR3 bases are TGTGCCAGCAGCCCTGCCGGTCAAGAGACCCAGTACTTC.

The rearrangement links TRBV29-1 to TRBJ1-4, with D possibly TRBD1 on 6 matching bases. The CDR3 has 13 amino acids. V shed 4 bases and J shed 8 bases, with 14 bases lying between them. From germline, CDR1 is SQVTM and CDR2 ANQGSEA. DNA of the CDR3: TGCAGCGTTGCCAGGGGAGGAGGCGAAAAACTGTTTTTT. Its protein product is CSVARGGGEKLFF. Using reference TRBV29-1 and TRBJ1-4 for the parts outside the CDR3, the full variable domain is SAVISQKPSRDICQRGTSLTIQCQVDSQVTMMFWYRQQPGQSLTLIATANQGSEATYESGFVIDKFPISRPNLTFSTLTVSNMSPEDSSIYLCSVARGGGEKLFFGSGTQLSVL.

This chain uses TRBV11-2 with TRBJ2-3; D might be TRBD1 (6 bases). V gave up 5 bases and J gave up 4 bases, with 19 bases separating them. CDR1 SGHAT and CDR2 FQNNGV come from the germline V gene. The CDR3 runs to 16 residues. The CDR3 sequence: CASSRFDQGKPDTQYF. The CDR3 DNA follows: TGTGCCAGCAGCCGCTTTGACCAGGGGAAGCCAGATACGCAGTATTTT.

The J gene is TRBJ2-5, the V gene TRBV12-3 or TRBV12-4; weak D call: TRBD1 (6 bases). The CDR3 consists of 13 residues. V was trimmed by 1 base and J by 4 bases, leaving 7 bases between them. CDR3 sequence (DNA): TGTGCCAGCAGTTTAGGGGGGCTAGAGACCCAGTACTTC. It translates to CASSLGGLETQYF.

V gene TRBV19 combines with J gene TRBJ2-2, with 7 positions matching TRBD2. Germline assignment: CDR1 LNHDA and CDR2 SQIVND (reference sequence). The J segment lost 5 bases and the V segment lost 6 bases, leaving 9 bases of the junction unmatched. The length of the CDR3 is 15 residues. CDR3 sequence reads: CASSSPGGWTGELFF. CDR3 nucleotides: TGTGCCAGTAGCTCCCCGGGGGGTTGGACCGGGGAGCTGTTTTTT.

This chain connects TRBV24-1 to TRBJ1-2; a weak D match, TRBD1 (5 bases). This CDR3 has 14 residues. Germline lookup yields CDR1 KGHDR and CDR2 SFDVKD. Trimming left V 3 bases short and J 4 bases short, with 11 bases between. This CDR3 is CATSDTTESYGYTF. In DNA, the CDR3 is TGTGCCACCAGTGATACGACAGAGAGCTATGGCTACACCTTC.

The genes are TRBV7-3 and TRBJ1-1; D not resolved. V lost 1 base and J lost 1, with 10 bases in between. CDR3 size: 15 residues. Germline V lookup: CDR1 SGHTA, CDR2 FQGTGA. This CDR3 reads CASSLMGIGNTEAFF. The CDR3 region has the DNA TGTGCCAGCAGCTTAATGGGAATAGGGAACACTGAAGCTTTCTTT.

This sequence joins TRBV28 and TRBJ1-5; no reliable D call. Germline loops: CDR1 MDHEN, CDR2 SYDVKM. The CDR3 has 13 residues. The V gene lost 6 bases and the J gene lost 6 bases, with 12 bases spanning the gap. DNA for the CDR3: TGTGCCAGCAGGTCAGGTGGCGGTCAGCCCCAGCATTTT. It specifies CASRSGGGQPQHF.

The V call is TRBV30, the J call TRBJ1-5; possibly TRBD1 for D (6 bases). The CDR3 contains 13 residues. Germline lookup yields CDR1 GTSNPN and CDR2 SVGIG (reference sequence). Between the trimmed V and J ends, which lost 2 bases and 6 bases, there was a span of 11 bases. CDR3 sequence: CAWSSGEGQPQHF. CDR3 in DNA: TGTGCCTGGAGTTCAGGGGAGGGTCAGCCCCAGCATTTT.

The chain links TRBV27 to TRBJ2-1; D is uncertain. V was trimmed by 4 bases and J by 7 bases, leaving 11 bases between them. CDR1 MNHEY and CDR2 SMNVEV come from the germline V gene (reference sequence). CDR3 length: 13 residues. The CDR3 spells CASSYSILNEQFF. DNA for the CDR3: TGTGCCAGCAGTTACTCCATTCTAAATGAGCAGTTCTTC.

This chain joins TRBV7-9 and TRBJ1-6, with a tentative D call TRBD1 (5 bases). V lost 4 bases to trimming and J lost 6 bases, with 10 bases between them. This CDR3 region has 14 residues. Germline CDR1 and CDR2: SEHNR and FQNEAQ (reference sequence). CDR3: CASSSTGGNSPLHF. The CDR3 region has the DNA TGTGCCAGCAGCTCGACGGGGGGTAATTCACCCCTCCACTTT. The variable domain in full, with the rest retrieved from reference TRBV7-9 and TRBJ1-6, is DTGVSQNPRHKITKRGQNVTFRCDPISEHNRLYWYRQTLGQGPEFLTYFQNEAQLEKSRLLSDRFSAERPKGSFSTLEIQRTEQGDSAMYLCASSSTGGNSPLHFGNGTRLTVT.

The CDR3 is CASSSLATNEKLFF. The CDR3 DNA follows: TGTGCCAGCAGTTCACTGGCAACTAATGAAAAACTGTTTTTT. V gene TRBV2 combines with J gene TRBJ1-4; D is unclear. From germline, CDR1 is SNHLY and CDR2 FYNNEI. The CDR3 contains 14 residues. V was clipped by 5 bases and J by 0 bases, with 7 bases between them.

The chain links TRBV27 to TRBJ2-5; weak D call: TRBD2 (8 bases). The V gene lost 4 bases and the J gene lost 1 base, with 22 bases spanning the gap. Germline V gives CDR1 MNHEY, CDR2 SMNVEV (reference sequence). The CDR3 is made up of 18 amino acids. CDR3 sequence (DNA): TGTGCCAGCAGTTGGGGGACAGAGCATACTAGCGGCCAAGAGACCCAGTACTTC. This translates into CASSWGTEHTSGQETQYF.

This sequence joins TRBV24-1 and TRBJ2-7, with 7 bases identical to TRBD1. The germline gives CDR1 KGHDR, CDR2 SFDVKD. J was trimmed by 0 bases and V by 3 bases; bases with no gene match: 4. The CDR3 runs 15 residues. CDR3 residues: CATSDPGQSSYEQYF. Here the CDR3 DNA reads TGTGCCACCAGTGATCCGGGACAGAGCTCCTACGAGCAGTACTTC.

The chain is built from TRBV24-1 and TRBJ1-2; no firm D call. The length of the CDR3 is 11 residues. The germline V gene encodes CDR1 KGHDR and CDR2 SFDVKD. V lost 1 base and J lost 5, with 1 base in between. In DNA form, the CDR3 reads TGTGCCACCAGTGATTTTTATGGCTACACCTTC. Protein product: CATSDFYGYTF.

This chain links TRBV4-1 with TRBJ2-2, with 8 bases matching TRBD1. CDR1 and CDR2 from the germline V gene are MGHRA and YSYEKL. After removal of 0 bases from V and 5 bases from J, the junction contained 11 bases not matched to a gene. The CDR3 is made up of 18 amino acids. The CDR3 region is CASSQDEPGGLQTGELFF. The CDR3 DNA is TGCGCCAGCAGCCAAGATGAGCCAGGGGGCTTGCAGACCGGGGAGCTGTTTTTT.

Here the CDR3 reads CAWSVRGSSGGYTF. The CDR3 DNA sequence: TGTGCCTGGAGTGTACGGGGGAGTTCTGGTGGCTACACCTTC. The chain joins TRBV30 to TRBJ1-2, with D perhaps matching TRBD1 (5 bases). Germline CDR1 and CDR2: GTSNPN and SVGIG (reference sequence). The CDR3 loop spans 14 amino acids. Trimming left V 0 bases short and J 7 bases short, with 15 bases between.

CDR3 sequence: CASSLSQANTEAFF. The DNA for the CDR3 is TGCGCCAGCAGCTTGTCACAGGCAAACACTGAAGCTTTCTTT. This chain connects TRBV5-1 to TRBJ1-1; D is perhaps TRBD1 (5 bases). The germline CDR1 and CDR2 sequences are SGHRS and YFSETQ. This CDR3 has 14 residues. V lost 1 base and J lost 2, with 9 bases in between.

The chain has TRBV28 and TRBJ1-3; no clear D. The CDR3 consists of 14 residues. The ends were cut back, 3 bases at V and 2 bases at J, with 8 bases in the middle. The germline V gene has CDR1 MDHEN and CDR2 SYDVKM. The CDR3 bases are TGTGCCAGCAGTTTCCTGACTCCTGGAAACACCATATATTTT. Encoded protein: CASSFLTPGNTIYF.

This rearrangement joins TRBV15 to TRBJ1-2; the match to TRBD1 covers 8 bases. This CDR3 has 16 residues. From germline, CDR1 is LNHNV and CDR2 YYDKDF (reference sequence). V dropped 3 bases and J dropped 4; count of bases not matched to a gene: 10. The DNA of the CDR3 is TGTGCCACCAGCAGTCCCCACAGGGGGTTGGTCTATGGCTACACCTTC. It yields the protein CATSSPHRGLVYGYTF.

This clone was seen more than once but under ten times. V and J are TRBV10-2 and TRBJ2-7; 7 positions agree with TRBD1. The CDR3 runs 15 residues. V dropped 2 bases and J dropped 4; count of bases not matched to a gene: 8. Germline lookup yields CDR1 WSHSY and CDR2 SAAADI. CDR3 amino acids: CASSETTGVRYEQYF. Here the CDR3 DNA reads TGCGCCAGCAGTGAGACTACAGGGGTCCGTTACGAGCAGTACTTC.

The V gene is TRBV6-2 or TRBV6-3, the J gene TRBJ2-1, with D tentatively TRBD1 (6 bases). The V end lost 6 bases, the J end lost 4 bases, and 16 bases lay between the germline ends. The CDR3 contains 15 residues. Germline V gene lookup returns CDR1 MNHEY and CDR2 SVGEGT. CDR3 nucleotide sequence: TGTGCCAGCAGCCCACTACAGGGTTGGTACAATGAGCAGTTCTTC. It specifies CASSPLQGWYNEQFF.

This chain joins TRBV5-6 and TRBJ2-7, with D possibly being TRBD2 (6 bases). V was clipped by 5 bases and J by 0 bases, with 9 bases between them. The CDR3 is 13 amino acids. Germline CDR1 and CDR2: SGHDT and YYEEEE. CDR3 protein: CASRSDYSYEQYF. The CDR3 DNA sequence: TGTGCCAGCAGATCGGACTACTCCTACGAGCAGTACTTC.

The CDR3 is CASSLGGTVPRAQHF. CDR3 sequence (DNA): TGTGCCAGCAGTTTGGGAGGGACAGTGCCTCGGGCCCAGCATTTT. V usage is TRBV28 and J usage is TRBJ1-5; 7 positions agree with TRBD1. Per germline, CDR1 MDHEN and CDR2 SYDVKM. V shed 3 bases, J shed 11 bases, and the junction held 13 bases outside the gene matches. The CDR3 consists of 15 residues. Full variable domain (remainder filled in from reference TRBV28 and TRBJ1-5): DVKVTQSSRYLVKRTGEKVFLECVQDMDHENMFWYRQDPGLGLRLIYFSYDVKMKEKGDIPEGYSVSREKKERFSLILESASTNQTSMYLCASSLGGTVPRAQHFGDGTRLSIL.

This clone came up once. The chain joins TRBV27 to TRBJ1-5; D is possibly TRBD1 (5 bases). Trimming shortened V by 1 base and J by 0 bases, and 10 bases separated the two germline ends. CDR1 and CDR2 from the germline V gene are MNHEY and SMNVEV (reference sequence). This CDR3 spans 16 amino acids. CDR3 sequence: CASSLFGRVSNQPQHF. The CDR3 nucleotides are TGTGCCAGCAGTTTATTTGGCAGGGTTAGCAATCAGCCCCAGCATTTT.